This T cell receptor beta chain was sequenced for a study of cytomegalovirus exposure and HLA in healthy donors. Germline loops: CDR1 SNHLY, CDR2 FYNNEI. Trimming cost V 5 bases and J 9 bases; bases outside gene matches: 10. This CDR3 spans 14 amino acids. Study-level results: It emerged from a later analysis that several of the most significant clusters appeared to be linked to common viral pathogens. Versus the approximately 670-donor mean, an Asian-associated ancestry cluster reportedly showed fewer N-insertions in a later analysis.

Primers: 60 Vbeta forward and 13 Jbeta reverse. Clones were read by immunoSEQ multiplex PCR, and TCRdb kept only the in-frame ones, dropping some. The sample shows 250,000 or so clones, more than 75% of them seen only once. With respect to this clone: Its target is unknown.

The chain is built from TRBV2 and TRBJ2-1; 7 bases match TRBD1. Material for sequencing was PBMCs. This TCR was recovered from a human donor in good health. The CDR3 here is CASSKGAEKGEQFF. In DNA form, the CDR3 reads TGTGCCAGCAGTAAGGGGGCCGAGAAGGGTGAGCAGTTCTTC.